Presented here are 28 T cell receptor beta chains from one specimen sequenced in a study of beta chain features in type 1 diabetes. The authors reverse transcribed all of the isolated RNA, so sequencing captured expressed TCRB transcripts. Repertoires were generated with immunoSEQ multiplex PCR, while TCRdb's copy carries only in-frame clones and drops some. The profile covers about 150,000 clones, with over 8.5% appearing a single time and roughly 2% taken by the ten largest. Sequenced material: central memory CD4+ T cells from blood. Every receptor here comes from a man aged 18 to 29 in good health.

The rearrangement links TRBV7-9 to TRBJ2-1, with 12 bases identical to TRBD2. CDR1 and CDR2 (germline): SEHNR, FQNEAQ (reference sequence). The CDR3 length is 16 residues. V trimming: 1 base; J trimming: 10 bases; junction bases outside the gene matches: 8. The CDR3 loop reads CASSLEIGLAGREQFF. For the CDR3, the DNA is TGTGCCAGCAGCTTAGAAATAGGACTAGCGGGAAGGGAGCAGTTCTTC.

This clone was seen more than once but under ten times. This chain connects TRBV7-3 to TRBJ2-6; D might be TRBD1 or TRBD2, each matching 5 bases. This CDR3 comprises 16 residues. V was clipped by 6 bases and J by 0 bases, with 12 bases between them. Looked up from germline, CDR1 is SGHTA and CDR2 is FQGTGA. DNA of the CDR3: TGTGCCAGCAGTCCGGGACGATCCTCTGGGGCCAACGTCCTGACTTTC. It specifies CASSPGRSSGANVLTF.

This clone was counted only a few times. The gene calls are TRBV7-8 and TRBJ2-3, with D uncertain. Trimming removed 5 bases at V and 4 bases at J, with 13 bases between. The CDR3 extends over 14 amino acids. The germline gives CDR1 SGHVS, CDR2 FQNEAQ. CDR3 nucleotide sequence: TGTGCCAGCAGCCCATCGTCGGGCGCAGATACGCAGTATTTT. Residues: CASSPSSGADTQYF.

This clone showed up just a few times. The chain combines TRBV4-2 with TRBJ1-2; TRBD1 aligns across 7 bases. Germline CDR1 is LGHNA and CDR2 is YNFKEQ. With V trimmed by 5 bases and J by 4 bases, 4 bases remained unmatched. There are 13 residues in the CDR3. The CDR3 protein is CASSFDRAYGYTF. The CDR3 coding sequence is TGTGCCAGCAGCTTCGACAGGGCCTATGGCTACACCTTC.

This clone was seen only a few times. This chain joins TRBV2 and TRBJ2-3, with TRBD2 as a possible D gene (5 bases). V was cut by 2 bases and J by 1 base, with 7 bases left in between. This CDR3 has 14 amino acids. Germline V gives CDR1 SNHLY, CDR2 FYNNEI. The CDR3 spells CASSELRGTDTQYF. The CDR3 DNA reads TGTGCCAGCAGTGAATTGAGGGGCACAGATACGCAGTATTTT.

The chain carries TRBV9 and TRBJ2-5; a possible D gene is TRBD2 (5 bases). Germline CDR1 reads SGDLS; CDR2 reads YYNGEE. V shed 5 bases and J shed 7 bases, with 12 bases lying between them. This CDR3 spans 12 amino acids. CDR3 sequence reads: CASSGPGRTQYF. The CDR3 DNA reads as TGTGCCAGCAGTGGCCCGGGGAGGACCCAGTACTTC.

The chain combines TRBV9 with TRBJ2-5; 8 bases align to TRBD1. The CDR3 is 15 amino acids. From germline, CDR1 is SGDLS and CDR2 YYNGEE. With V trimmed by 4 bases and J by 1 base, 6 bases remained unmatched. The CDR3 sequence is CASSSRGRLQETQYF. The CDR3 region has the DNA TGTGCCAGCAGCTCCAGGGGGCGCCTCCAAGAGACCCAGTACTTC.

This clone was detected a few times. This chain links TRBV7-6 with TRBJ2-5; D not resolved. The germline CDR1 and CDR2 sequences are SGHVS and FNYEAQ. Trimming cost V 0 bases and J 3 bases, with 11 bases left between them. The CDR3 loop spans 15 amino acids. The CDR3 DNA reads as TGTGCCAGCAGCTTAGCGTTGGCTATTAAAGAGACCCAGTACTTC. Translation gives CASSLALAIKETQYF. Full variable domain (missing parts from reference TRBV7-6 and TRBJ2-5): GAGVSQSPRYKVTKRGQDVALRCDPISGHVSLYWYRQALGQGPEFLTYFNYEAQQDKSGLPNDRFSAERPEGSISTLTIQRTEQRDSAMYRCASSLALAIKETQYFGPGTRLLVL.

The CDR3 DNA reads as TGTGCCAGCAGCTCATACAGGGGAGGGACCTACAATGAGCAGTTCTTC. This codes for CASSSYRGGTYNEQFF. V gene TRBV14 combines with J gene TRBJ2-1; D may be TRBD1 or TRBD2 (7 bases each). V shed 5 bases and J shed 2 bases, with 16 bases lying between them. Germline V CDR1 and CDR2: SGHDN, FVKESK. The CDR3 is made up of 16 amino acids. The variable domain in full, with the rest retrieved from reference TRBV14 and TRBJ2-1, is EAGVTQFPSHSVIEKGQTVTLRCDPISGHDNLYWYRRVMGKEIKFLLHFVKESKQDESGMPNNRFLAERTGGTYSTLKVQPAELEDSGVYFCASSSYRGGTYNEQFFGPGTRLTVL.

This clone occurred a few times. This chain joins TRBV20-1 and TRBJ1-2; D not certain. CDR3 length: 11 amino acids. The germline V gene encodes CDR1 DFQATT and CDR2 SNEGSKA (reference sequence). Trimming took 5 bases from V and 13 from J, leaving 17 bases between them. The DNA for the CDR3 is TGCAGTGCTGTCGATATTTTGGTCGGCACCTTC. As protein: CSAVDILVGTF.

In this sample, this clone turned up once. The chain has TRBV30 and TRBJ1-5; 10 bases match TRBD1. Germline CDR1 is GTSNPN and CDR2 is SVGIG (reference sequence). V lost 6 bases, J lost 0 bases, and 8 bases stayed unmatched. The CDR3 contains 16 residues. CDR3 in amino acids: CACRTGGAYSNQPQHF. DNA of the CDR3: TGTGCCTGTAGGACAGGGGGAGCGTATAGCAATCAGCCCCAGCATTTT.

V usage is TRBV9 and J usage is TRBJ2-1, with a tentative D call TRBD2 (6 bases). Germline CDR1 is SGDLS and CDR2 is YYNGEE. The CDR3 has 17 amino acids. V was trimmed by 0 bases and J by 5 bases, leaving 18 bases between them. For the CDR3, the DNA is TGTGCCAGCAGCGTAGCCAGGCCCGGGAGAGACAACAATGAGCAGTTCTTC. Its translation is CASSVARPGRDNNEQFF.

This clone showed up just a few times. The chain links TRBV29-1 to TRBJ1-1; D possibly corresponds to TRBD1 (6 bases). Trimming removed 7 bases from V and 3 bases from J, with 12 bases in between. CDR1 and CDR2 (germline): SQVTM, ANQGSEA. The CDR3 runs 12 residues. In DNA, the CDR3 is TGCAGCGCTACAGGGTGGGACACTGAAGCTTTCTTT. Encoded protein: CSATGWDTEAFF.

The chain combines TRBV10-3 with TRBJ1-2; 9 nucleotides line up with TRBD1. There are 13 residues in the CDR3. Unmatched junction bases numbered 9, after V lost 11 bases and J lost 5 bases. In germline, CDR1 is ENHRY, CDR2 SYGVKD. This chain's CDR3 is CAHTWGQGYGYTF. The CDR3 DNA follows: TGTGCCCATACATGGGGACAGGGATATGGCTACACCTTC.

CDR3 residues: CASSPGTSGAYNEQFF. CDR3 nucleotide sequence: TGTGCCAGCAGCCCTGGGACTAGCGGGGCCTACAATGAGCAGTTCTTC. This rearrangement joins TRBV13 to TRBJ2-1; 13 bases map to TRBD2. The CDR3 has 16 residues. The germline gives CDR1 PRHDT, CDR2 FYEKMQ (reference sequence). J lost 2 bases, V lost 5 bases, and 3 bases had no gene match.

The CDR3 sequence is CASSVSARRGTDTQYF. The CDR3 DNA reads TGTGCCAGCAGCGTATCGGCTAGAAGGGGCACAGATACGCAGTATTTT. The chain uses TRBV5-6 and TRBJ2-3, with D hard to call. Germline CDR1 and CDR2: SGHDT and YYEEEE. CDR3 length: 16 residues. With 4 bases removed from V and 1 base from J, the gap between germline ends came to 16 bases.

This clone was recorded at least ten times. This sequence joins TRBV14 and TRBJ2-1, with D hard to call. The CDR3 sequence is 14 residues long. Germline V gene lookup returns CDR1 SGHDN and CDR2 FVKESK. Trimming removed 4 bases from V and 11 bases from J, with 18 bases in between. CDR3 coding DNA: TGTGCCAGCAGCCCTCTATCCCCTTTGGGGAAGCAGTTCTTC. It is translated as CASSPLSPLGKQFF.

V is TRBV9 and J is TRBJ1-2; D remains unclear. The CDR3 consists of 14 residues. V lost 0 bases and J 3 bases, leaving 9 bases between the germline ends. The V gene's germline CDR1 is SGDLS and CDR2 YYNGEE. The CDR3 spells CASSVDAGYYGYTF. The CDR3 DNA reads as TGTGCCAGCAGCGTAGATGCGGGTTACTATGGCTACACCTTC. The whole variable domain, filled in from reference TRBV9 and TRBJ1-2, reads DSGVTQTPKHLITATGQRVTLRCSPRSGDLSVYWYQQSLDQGLQFLIQYYNGEERAKGNILERFSAQQFPDLHSELNLSSLELGDSALYFCASSVDAGYYGYTFGSGTRLTVV.

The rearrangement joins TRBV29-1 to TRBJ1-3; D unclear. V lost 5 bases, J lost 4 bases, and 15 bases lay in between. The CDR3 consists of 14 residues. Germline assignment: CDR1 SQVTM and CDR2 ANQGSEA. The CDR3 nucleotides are TGCAGCGTTTGTGGCGGCGGGCAGGGAAACACCATATATTTT. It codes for CSVCGGGQGNTIYF.

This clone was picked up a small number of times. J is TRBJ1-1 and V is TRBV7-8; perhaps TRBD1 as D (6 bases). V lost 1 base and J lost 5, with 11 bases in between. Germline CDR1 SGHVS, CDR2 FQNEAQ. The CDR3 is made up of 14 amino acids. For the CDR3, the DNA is TGTGCCAGCAGCTTAGTAGGAGGGGGAACTGAAGCTTTCTTT. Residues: CASSLVGGGTEAFF.

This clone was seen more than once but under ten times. CDR3 loop: CASSLGRWIQETQYF. In DNA form, the CDR3 reads TGTGCCAGCAGCTTGGGCAGGTGGATACAAGAGACCCAGTACTTC. This chain connects TRBV7-2 to TRBJ2-5; no clear D. In germline, CDR1 is SGHTA, CDR2 FQGNSA. The V and J ends lost 3 bases and 2 bases respectively, with 13 bases between them. The CDR3 contains 15 residues.

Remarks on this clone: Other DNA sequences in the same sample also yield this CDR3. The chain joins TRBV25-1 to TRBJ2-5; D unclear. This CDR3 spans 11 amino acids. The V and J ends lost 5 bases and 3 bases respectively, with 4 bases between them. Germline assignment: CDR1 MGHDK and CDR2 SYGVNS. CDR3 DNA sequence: TGTGCCAGCAGTTTAAAAGAGACCCAGTACTTC. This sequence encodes CASSLKETQYF.

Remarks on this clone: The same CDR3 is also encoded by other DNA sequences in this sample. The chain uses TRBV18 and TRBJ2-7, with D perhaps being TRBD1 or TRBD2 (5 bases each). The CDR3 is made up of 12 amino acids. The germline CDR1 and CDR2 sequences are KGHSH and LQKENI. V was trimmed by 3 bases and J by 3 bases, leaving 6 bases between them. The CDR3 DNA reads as TGTGCCAGCTCACCGAGGGGCTACGAGCAGTACTTC. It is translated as CASSPRGYEQYF.

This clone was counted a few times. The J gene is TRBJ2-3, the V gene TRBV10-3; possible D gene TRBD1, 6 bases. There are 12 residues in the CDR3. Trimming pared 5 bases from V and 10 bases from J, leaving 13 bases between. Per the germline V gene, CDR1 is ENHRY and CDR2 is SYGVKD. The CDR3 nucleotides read TGTGCCATCAGTCCGAGGGGGTATGCGCAGTATTTT. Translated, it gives CAISPRGYAQYF.

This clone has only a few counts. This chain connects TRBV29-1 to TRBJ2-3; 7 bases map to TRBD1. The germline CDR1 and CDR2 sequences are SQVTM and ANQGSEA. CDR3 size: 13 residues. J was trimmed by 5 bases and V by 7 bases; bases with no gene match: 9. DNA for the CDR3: TGCAGCGCCTCCCGACAGGGTTTAGATACGCAGTATTTT. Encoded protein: CSASRQGLDTQYF.

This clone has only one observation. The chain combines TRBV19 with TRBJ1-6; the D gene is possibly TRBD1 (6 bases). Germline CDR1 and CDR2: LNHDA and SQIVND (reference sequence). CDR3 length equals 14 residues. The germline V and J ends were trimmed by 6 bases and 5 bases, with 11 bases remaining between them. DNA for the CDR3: TGTGCCAGTAGCAGGGGCATCGATAATTCACCCCTCCACTTT. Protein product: CASSRGIDNSPLHF.

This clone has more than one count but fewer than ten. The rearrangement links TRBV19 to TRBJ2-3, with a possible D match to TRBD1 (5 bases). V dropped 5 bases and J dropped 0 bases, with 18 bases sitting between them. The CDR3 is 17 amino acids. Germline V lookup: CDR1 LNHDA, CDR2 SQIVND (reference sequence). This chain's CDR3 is CASSARKGFTSTDTQYF. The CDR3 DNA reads TGTGCCAGTAGTGCGCGAAAGGGGTTTACCAGCACAGATACGCAGTATTTT.

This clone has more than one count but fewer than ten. The CDR3 region is CASSAALASNEQYF. CDR3 bases: TGCGCCAGCAGCGCGGCACTAGCTTCCAACGAGCAGTACTTC. This sequence joins TRBV5-1 and TRBJ2-7, with a tentative D call TRBD2 (6 bases). Germline assignment: CDR1 SGHRS and CDR2 YFSETQ. The CDR3 totals 14 residues. The germline V and J ends were trimmed by 4 bases and 5 bases, with 16 bases remaining between them.